These 16 T cell receptor beta chains originate from one sample sequenced in a study of cytomegalovirus exposure and HLA in healthy donors. A multiplex PCR was run with 60 Vbeta primers and 13 Jbeta primers. Measured with immunoSEQ multiplex PCR; TCRdb has only the in-frame clones, and not every one. The repertoire holds more than 95,000 clones, with 65% to 85% as singletons. Sequencing was performed on PBMCs. These TCRs come from a man over 45 in good health and CMV-seropositive.

V usage is TRBV6-5 and J usage is TRBJ2-5; 12 bases line up with TRBD1. From germline, CDR1 is MNHEY and CDR2 SVGAGI. Losses at the gene ends were 5 bases for V and 0 bases for J; bases not matched to a gene: 1. The CDR3 sequence is 15 residues long. Here the CDR3 DNA reads TGTGCCAGCAGTGGGACAGGGGGCCACCAAGAGACCCAGTACTTC. Its translation: CASSGTGGHQETQYF.

This clone has a single count. This chain uses TRBV9 with TRBJ2-2; 7 nucleotides agree with TRBD2. V was pared by 4 bases and J by 5 bases, with 17 bases of the junction left unmatched. The CDR3 is 18 residues long. Germline V gene sequence: CDR1 SGDLS, CDR2 YYNGEE. This CDR3 is CASSPRGWREFYTGELFF. The CDR3, as DNA: TGTGCCAGCAGCCCCCGGGGGTGGCGGGAGTTTTATACCGGGGAGCTGTTTTTT.

The rearrangement joins TRBV11-3 to TRBJ2-1; TRBD2 matches 10 bases. The CDR3 is 15 amino acids. The J segment lost 10 bases and the V segment lost 3 bases, leaving 9 bases of the junction unmatched. Germline CDR1 reads SGHNT; CDR2 reads YENEEA. The CDR3 DNA sequence: TGTGCCAGCAGCTTGGCGGGGCTAGCGGGAGCCGAGCAGTTCTTC. Translation: CASSLAGLAGAEQFF.

In its sample, this clone was seen a few times. This chain's CDR3 is CASIPGQGWGEQYF. For the CDR3, the DNA is TGTGCCAGCATCCCGGGACAGGGATGGGGCGAGCAGTACTTC. J is TRBJ2-7 and V is TRBV7-2; 9 positions match TRBD1. CDR1 and CDR2 (germline): SGHTA, FQGNSA. The CDR3 sequence is 14 residues long. With 7 bases clipped from V and 6 bases from J, the junction kept 10 bases outside the gene matches.

The V call is TRBV6-6, the J call TRBJ2-7; TRBD1 matches 7 bases. Germline loops: CDR1 MNHNY, CDR2 SVGAGI (reference sequence). This CDR3 is built from 13 residues. After removal of 5 bases from V and 5 bases from J, the junction contained 6 bases not matched to a gene. CDR3 protein: CASSASQGDEQYF. The CDR3 nucleotides read TGTGCCAGCAGTGCCTCCCAGGGGGACGAGCAGTACTTC.

This clone was recorded once. The chain uses TRBV29-1 and TRBJ2-2, with D unclear. V was trimmed by 3 bases and J by 5 bases, leaving 7 bases between them. The CDR3 is 12 amino acids. The germline V gene encodes CDR1 SQVTM and CDR2 ANQGSEA. The CDR3 is CSVELATGELFF. CDR3 DNA sequence: TGCAGCGTTGAGCTGGCTACCGGGGAGCTGTTTTTT.

The gene calls are TRBV28 and TRBJ1-3; D is uncertain. The CDR3 has 14 amino acids. V dropped 2 bases and J dropped 0 bases, with 5 bases sitting between them. Germline assignment: CDR1 MDHEN and CDR2 SYDVKM. Written as DNA, the CDR3 is TGTGCCAGCAGTTTAGCGGGCTCTGGAAACACCATATATTTT. This codes for CASSLAGSGNTIYF.

V and J are TRBV7-9 and TRBJ2-7; D perhaps matches TRBD2 (6 bases). Germline-derived CDR1 and CDR2 are SEHNR and FQNEAQ (reference sequence). The CDR3 runs 13 residues. Trimming pared 1 base from V and 6 bases from J, leaving 10 bases between. The CDR3: CASSLGGASEQYF. CDR3 coding DNA: TGTGCCAGCAGCTTAGGCGGGGCTAGCGAGCAGTACTTC.

This clone was counted between two and nine times. DNA for the CDR3: TGTGCCAGCAGCGGACAGGGATCCACTGAAGCTTTCTTT. This translates into CASSGQGSTEAFF. J is TRBJ1-1 and V is TRBV5-6; 8 positions match TRBD1. This CDR3 region has 13 residues. With V trimmed by 4 bases and J by 4 bases, 3 bases remained unmatched. Germline loops: CDR1 SGHDT, CDR2 YYEEEE.

The chain uses TRBV19 and TRBJ2-1; TRBD2 matches 13 bases. The CDR3 has 13 amino acids. J was trimmed by 15 bases and V by 7 bases; bases with no gene match: 9. The germline CDR1 and CDR2 sequences are LNHDA and SQIVND (reference sequence). The DNA for the CDR3 is TGTGCCAGTATCCCGGGACTAGCGGGACGGGTGTTCTTC. Amino acids: CASIPGLAGRVFF.

The genes are TRBV5-4 and TRBJ2-3; 11 bases fit TRBD2. The CDR3 spans 18 residues. The germline gives CDR1 SGHNT, CDR2 YYREEE (reference sequence). J was trimmed by 0 bases and V by 0 bases; bases with no gene match: 6. The CDR3 sequence is CASSLGSGRAVSTDTQYF. CDR3 nucleotide sequence: TGTGCCAGCAGCTTGGGTAGCGGGAGGGCCGTTAGCACAGATACGCAGTATTTT.

The gene calls are TRBV5-4 and TRBJ1-2; D not resolved. V was shortened by 1 base and J by 2 bases, with 9 bases between the two germline ends. Germline CDR1 is SGHNT and CDR2 is YYREEE (reference sequence). The length of the CDR3 is 14 residues. CDR3: CASSLHSLNYGYTF. CDR3 coding DNA: TGTGCCAGCAGCTTGCACAGCCTCAACTATGGCTACACCTTC.

The rearrangement links TRBV19 to TRBJ2-1, with D perhaps TRBD1 (6 bases). CDR3 length: 14 amino acids. The V gene lost 8 bases and the J gene lost 2 bases, with 13 bases spanning the gap. Germline CDR1 and CDR2: LNHDA and SQIVND (reference sequence). The CDR3 protein is CASSQGPAYNEQFF. CDR3 sequence (DNA): TGTGCCAGTTCGCAGGGGCCGGCCTACAATGAGCAGTTCTTC.

The chain recombines TRBV5-1 with TRBJ2-7; 8 bases map to TRBD2. The V and J ends lost 1 base and 0 bases, in that order; junction bases with no gene match: 3. The CDR3 runs to 15 residues. Per germline, CDR1 SGHRS and CDR2 YFSETQ. CDR3 nucleotide sequence: TGCGCCAGCAGCTTGTACAGCGGGAGCTCCTACGAGCAGTACTTC. It is translated as CASSLYSGSSYEQYF.

This chain joins TRBV21-1 and TRBJ1-5; TRBD1, as called in the table, went unchecked against the DNA. TRBV21-1 counts as a pseudogene. The CDR3 consists of 17 residues. The CDR3 here is CASSKKVSGQGGQPQHF. For the CDR3, the DNA is TGTGCCAGCAGCAAAAAGGTCTCGGGGCAGGGGGGTCAGCCCCAGCATTTT.

The chain has TRBV2 and TRBJ2-3; D not resolved. The CDR3 totals 12 residues. V lost 4 bases, J lost 4 bases, and 6 bases lay in between. Germline V gives CDR1 SNHLY, CDR2 FYNNEI. The chain's CDR3 is CASSVGADTQYF. As DNA, the CDR3 is TGTGCCAGCAGTGTGGGCGCAGATACGCAGTATTTT.